Below, 32 T cell receptor beta chains from the same sample are listed, as sequenced in a study of T cell repertoires in cytomegalovirus infection. TCRdb itself ran the reads through MiXCR, one entry per CDR3 protein. The top ten clones hold around two fifths of a sample with 450,000 to 550,000 distinct CDR3 sequences, approximately 46% of them seen once. Their recognized antigens are unknown. The specimen was cultured PBMCs, collected from culture after CMV antigen stimulation. The receptors derive from a human donor in good health (CMV status not recorded). Some clones in this sample may be carry-over from other donors' samples.

DNA of the CDR3: TGTGCCATCAGTGAGTCGACGGGTGAAGGGGCCGAGCAGTACTTC. This sequence encodes CAISESTGEGAEQYF. The chain recombines TRBV10-3 with TRBJ2-7, with D perhaps TRBD1 (5 bases). There are 15 residues in the CDR3. The germline V gene has CDR1 ENHRY and CDR2 SYGVKD. V was clipped by 0 bases and J by 6 bases, with 15 bases between them.

A few counts support this clonotype. The chain has TRBV12-3 or TRBV12-4 and TRBJ2-7; TRBD1 might be the D (7 bases). CDR3 length equals 16 residues. V lost 6 bases to trimming and J lost 1 base, with 19 bases between them. The CDR3: CASRPTLTGTSYEQYF. In DNA form, the CDR3 reads TGTGCCAGCAGACCAACTTTGACAGGGACTTCCTACGAGCAGTACTTC.

This clonotype has only a few counts. The rearrangement uses TRBV7-9 and TRBJ2-7; D not resolved. Trimming pared 1 base from V and 0 bases from J, leaving 13 bases between. This CDR3 has 16 residues. The germline gives CDR1 SEHNR, CDR2 FQNEAQ (reference sequence). CDR3 protein: CASSLDNGPSSYEQYF. The CDR3 region has the DNA TGTGCCAGCAGCTTAGATAACGGGCCGAGCTCCTACGAGCAGTACTTC.

The chain combines TRBV20-1 with TRBJ2-7; TRBD2 matches at 13 bases. V lost 3 bases to trimming and J lost 7 bases; unmatched junction nucleotides: 6. Germline V CDR1 and CDR2: DFQATT, SNEGSKA (reference sequence). This CDR3 has 14 residues. The CDR3 sequence: CSASRTSGGEEQYF. The CDR3 nucleotides read TGCAGTGCTAGCCGGACTAGCGGGGGCGAAGAGCAGTACTTC.

This clonotype has a handful of counts. The chain links TRBV15 to TRBJ1-1, with 7 bases lining up with TRBD1. Looked up from germline, CDR1 is LNHNV and CDR2 is YYDKDF (reference sequence). The CDR3 length is 14 residues. Trimming cost V 5 bases and J 5 bases; bases outside gene matches: 8. CDR3 sequence reads: CATSYDRVATEAFF. The CDR3 region has the DNA TGTGCCACCAGCTACGACAGGGTGGCTACTGAAGCTTTCTTT.

The CDR3 DNA follows: TGCAGCGTTGGTGCAACTCCCTCCACAGATACGCAGTATTTT. This translates into CSVGATPSTDTQYF. V is TRBV29-1 and J is TRBJ2-3, with D uncertain. Per the germline V gene, CDR1 is SQVTM and CDR2 is ANQGSEA. The CDR3 runs to 14 residues. Trimming took off 4 bases at V and 2 bases at J, with 13 bases between the two ends.

The gene calls are TRBV12-3 or TRBV12-4 and TRBJ2-2; 7 bases map to TRBD2. V gave up 4 bases and J gave up 4 bases; unmatched junction bases: 3. The length of the CDR3 is 14 residues. In DNA, the CDR3 is TGTGCCAGCAGTTGGGGGGGGGGCACCGGGGAGCTGTTTTTT. Its protein product is CASSWGGGTGELFF.

The chain joins TRBV6-2 or TRBV6-3 to TRBJ1-1, with 8 bases lining up with TRBD1. Looked up from germline, CDR1 is MNHEY and CDR2 is SVGEGT. The CDR3 is 12 residues long. Trimming removed 5 bases from V and 10 bases from J; junction bases left unmatched: 6. The CDR3 nucleotides are TGTGCCAGCAGTGGACAGGGTGTTTCAGCTTTCTTT. Its translation is CASSGQGVSAFF.

At least ten counts were recorded for this clonotype. The chain links TRBV12-3 or TRBV12-4 to TRBJ2-5; D ambiguous. Trimming pared 3 bases from V and 4 bases from J, leaving 15 bases between. CDR3 length equals 15 residues. The CDR3 region is CASSFGSLAVETQYF. DNA for the CDR3: TGTGCCAGCAGTTTCGGCTCCCTGGCGGTAGAGACCCAGTACTTC.

V and J are TRBV4-3 and TRBJ2-7; a possible D gene is TRBD1 (6 bases). This CDR3 comprises 15 residues. Per germline, CDR1 LGHNA and CDR2 YSLEER. V shed 3 bases and J shed 5 bases, with 17 bases lying between them. CDR3 in amino acids: CASSHLTGTTNEQYF. The DNA of the CDR3 is TGCGCCAGCAGCCACCTTACAGGGACAACTAACGAGCAGTACTTC.

The chain combines TRBV6-5 with TRBJ2-7; D is unresolved. Per the germline V gene, CDR1 is MNHEY and CDR2 is SVGAGI. This CDR3 has 15 amino acids. Trimming left V 6 bases short and J 3 bases short, with 18 bases between. DNA of the CDR3: TGTGCCAGCAGCTCCCAACCGATACAATACTACGAGCAGTACTTC. Amino acid sequence: CASSSQPIQYYEQYF.

The chain links TRBV12-3 or TRBV12-4 to TRBJ1-5; D is uncertain. Trimming removed 1 base from V and 7 bases from J, with 8 bases in between. This CDR3 has 13 residues. CDR3 amino acids: CASSLGSRQPQHF. The CDR3 bases are TGTGCCAGCAGTTTAGGGTCGAGACAGCCCCAGCATTTT.

This clonotype was counted only a few times. The gene calls are TRBV7-8 and TRBJ1-1; D not certain. V lost 6 bases and J lost 2, with 19 bases in between. The CDR3 runs 16 residues. Per germline, CDR1 SGHVS and CDR2 FQNEAQ. The CDR3 loop is CASSRGLNPTNTEAFF. CDR3 coding DNA: TGTGCCAGCAGTCGCGGGTTAAACCCCACTAACACTGAAGCTTTCTTT.

This clonotype was counted a few times. The chain recombines TRBV27 with TRBJ2-3; 8 bases are shared with TRBD2. V lost 2 bases to trimming and J lost 4 bases; unmatched junction nucleotides: 5. CDR3 length: 15 amino acids. Germline V CDR1 and CDR2: MNHEY, SMNVEV (reference sequence). Here the CDR3 DNA reads TGTGCCAGCAGTTTAGCCGGGACTAGTGCAGATACGCAGTATTTT. Its translation: CASSLAGTSADTQYF.

The rearrangement links TRBV7-9 to TRBJ2-5; 8 nucleotides line up with TRBD1. There are 13 residues in the CDR3. The germline CDR1 and CDR2 sequences are SEHNR and FQNEAQ (reference sequence). The trim removed 3 bases at V and 13 bases at J, leaving 10 bases unmatched. CDR3 sequence: CASSFPGGSVGYF. For the CDR3, the DNA is TGTGCCAGCAGCTTCCCAGGGGGCTCGGTAGGGTACTTC.

For this clonotype: Relative to the germline gene, one junction end is altered; a read error may explain this. This sequence joins TRBV7-6 and TRBJ2-2; 9 positions match TRBD1. This CDR3 has 17 residues. Germline V lookup: CDR1 SGHVS, CDR2 FNYEAQ. The CDR3 nucleotides read TGTGCCAGCAGCCCCCTACCCGGGACAGGGAACGCCGGGGAGCTGTTTTTT. It translates to CASSPLPGTGNAGELFF.

The chain carries TRBV29-1 and TRBJ2-6, with 9 bases fitting TRBD1. The V gene's germline CDR1 is SQVTM and CDR2 ANQGSEA. This CDR3 has 18 residues. Trimming at V came to 4 bases and at J to 2 bases, leaving 12 bases not matched to a gene. The CDR3 reads CSVGGRGQGRAGANVLTF. Written as DNA, the CDR3 is TGCAGCGTTGGGGGAAGGGGACAGGGAAGGGCTGGGGCCAACGTCCTGACTTTC.

The chain links TRBV5-3 to TRBJ2-5, with D tentatively TRBD1 (5 bases). TRBV5-3 is an open reading frame, and its role is uncertain. V was cut by 8 bases and J by 5 bases, with 28 bases left in between. The CDR3 consists of 17 residues. CDR3 sequence reads: CASSRGRQGSWWETQYF. CDR3 sequence (DNA): TGTGCCAGCAGCCGAGGCCGGCAGGGATCATGGTGGGAGACCCAGTACTTC.

The chain carries TRBV6-1 and TRBJ2-3, with D unresolved. Germline-derived CDR1 and CDR2 are MNHNS and SASEGT. The CDR3 runs 15 residues. V was cut by 6 bases and J by 3 bases, with 16 bases left in between. In DNA form, the CDR3 reads TGTGCCAGCAGCCCGAACTCACACACTACAGATACGCAGTATTTT. It translates to CASSPNSHTTDTQYF.

The CDR3 is CASSMQGADSPLHF. In nucleotides, the CDR3 is TGTGCCAGCAGTATGCAGGGGGCTGATTCACCCCTCCACTTT. The genes are TRBV5-5 and TRBJ1-6, with TRBD1 identical over 8 bases. The CDR3 is made up of 14 amino acids. With 5 bases clipped from V and 8 bases from J, the junction kept 6 bases outside the gene matches. CDR1 SGHKS and CDR2 YYEKEE come from the germline V gene (reference sequence).

The V and J genes are TRBV5-6 and TRBJ1-6; D unclear. The CDR3 sequence is 13 residues long. With 2 bases removed from V and 13 bases from J, the gap between germline ends came to 13 bases. From germline, CDR1 is SGHDT and CDR2 YYEEEE. CDR3 protein: CASSFAPRRPLHF. In DNA, the CDR3 is TGTGCCAGCAGCTTCGCCCCGAGACGGCCCCTCCACTTT.

The table lists this clonotype with many counts. The V call is TRBV19, the J call TRBJ2-3; D call uncertain. CDR3 length: 13 residues. The V and J ends lost 10 bases and 0 bases respectively, with 11 bases between them. CDR1 LNHDA and CDR2 SQIVND come from the germline V gene (reference sequence). The CDR3 DNA sequence: TGTGCCACCCGTGTCCCCAGCACAGATACGCAGTATTTT. Translation gives CATRVPSTDTQYF.

This clonotype was counted between two and nine times. V gene TRBV6-5 combines with J gene TRBJ1-6; D uncertain. CDR3 length: 15 residues. V was shortened by 0 bases and J by 7 bases, with 10 bases between the two germline ends. Germline V gene lookup returns CDR1 MNHEY and CDR2 SVGAGI. This CDR3 is CASSYSAHGNSPLHF. In nucleotides, the CDR3 is TGTGCCAGCAGTTACTCGGCGCACGGGAATTCACCCCTCCACTTT.

This clonotype was found a few times. The chain has TRBV6-2 or TRBV6-3 and TRBJ2-7; D perhaps matches TRBD1 (6 bases). V was clipped by 2 bases and J by 6 bases, with 11 bases between them. The CDR3 is 13 amino acids. Looked up from germline, CDR1 is MNHEY and CDR2 is SVGEGT. The CDR3 here is CASSYTDRSEQYF. CDR3 in DNA: TGTGCCAGCAGTTACACAGACAGGAGCGAGCAGTACTTC.

This clonotype is a singleton in its sample. The chain links TRBV7-9 to TRBJ2-2; D is perhaps TRBD1 or TRBD2 (5 bases each). V lost 7 bases, J lost 7 bases, and 13 bases lay in between. Per the germline V gene, CDR1 is SEHNR and CDR2 is FQNEAQ (reference sequence). The CDR3 is 13 residues long. The CDR3, as DNA: TGTGCCAGCACCCCGAGGGGTGGCGGGGAGCTGTTTTTT. Amino acids: CASTPRGGGELFF.

The V and J genes are TRBV6-2 or TRBV6-3 and TRBJ2-1, with unresolved D. The CDR3 totals 12 residues. Germline lookup yields CDR1 MNHEY and CDR2 SVGEGT. V was trimmed by 2 bases and J by 12 bases, leaving 11 bases between them. The CDR3 DNA reads TGTGCCAGCAGTTACGGCCCCGATTCGCAGTTCTTC. This encodes CASSYGPDSQFF.

J is TRBJ2-5 and V is TRBV7-2, with 11 nucleotides matching TRBD2. With 1 base clipped from V and 0 bases from J, the junction kept 4 bases outside the gene matches. This CDR3 is 17 amino acids long. Germline V gene sequence: CDR1 SGHTA, CDR2 FQGNSA. The CDR3 here is CASSLGLAGTYQETQYF. CDR3 nucleotide sequence: TGTGCCAGCAGCTTAGGACTAGCGGGAACTTACCAAGAGACCCAGTACTTC.

This clonotype was found a few times. The V gene is TRBV7-6, the J gene TRBJ1-6; 7 bases agree with TRBD1. Trimming at V came to 1 base and at J to 9 bases, leaving 12 bases not matched to a gene. Germline values: CDR1 SGHVS, CDR2 FNYEAQ. The CDR3 has 17 amino acids. The DNA for the CDR3 is TGTGCCAGCAGCTTAGGGTACAGAGGACAGGCAAGTTCACCCCTCCACTTT. As protein: CASSLGYRGQASSPLHF.

In this sample, this clonotype turned up many times. The chain joins TRBV7-6 to TRBJ2-3; unclear D gene. The CDR3 is made up of 13 amino acids. The germline gives CDR1 SGHVS, CDR2 FNYEAQ. V shed 2 bases and J shed 2 bases, with 5 bases lying between them. CDR3 sequence reads: CASSLPSTDTQYF. The DNA of the CDR3 is TGTGCCAGCAGCTTACCATCCACAGATACGCAGTATTTT.

The sample holds one count of this clonotype. J is TRBJ2-3 and V is TRBV6-6; tentative D call: TRBD2 (7 bases). The CDR3 runs 13 residues. The V and J ends lost 9 bases and 7 bases respectively, with 17 bases between them. Per the germline V gene, CDR1 is MNHNY and CDR2 is SVGAGI (reference sequence). CDR3 residues: CASGGGGPNTQYF. DNA of the CDR3: TGTGCCAGTGGGGGGGGGGGCCCGAATACGCAGTATTTT.

This chain links TRBV11-2 with TRBJ1-2; maybe TRBD1 (5 bases). The CDR3 has 17 amino acids. Trimming shortened V by 4 bases and J by 0 bases, and 18 bases separated the two germline ends. The V gene's germline CDR1 is SGHAT and CDR2 FQNNGV. Here the CDR3 DNA reads TGTGCCAGCAGCTCCTTAAGAGGAGGGACCGCTAACTATGGCTACACCTTC. Amino acid sequence: CASSSLRGGTANYGYTF. Full variable domain (rest looked up from reference TRBV11-2 and TRBJ1-2): EAGVAQSPRYKIIEKRQSVAFWCNPISGHATLYWYQQILGQGPKLLIQFQNNGVVDDSQLPKDRFSAERLKGVDSTLKIQPAKLEDSAVYLCASSSLRGGTANYGYTFGSGTRLTVV.

The J gene is TRBJ1-4, the V gene TRBV27; 9 bases map to TRBD1. V trimming: 5 bases; J trimming: 7 bases; junction bases outside the gene matches: 8. CDR1 MNHEY and CDR2 SMNVEV come from the germline V gene (reference sequence). This CDR3 is 15 amino acids long. This chain's CDR3 is CASSPRTGVTEKLFF. The CDR3 nucleotides are TGTGCCAGCAGTCCCCGGACAGGGGTTACTGAAAAACTGTTTTTT.